The sequence of this TCR beta chain was determined in a study of PD-L1 blockade in urothelial cancer. Study in general: In the patient group, about 85% of the roughly 29 were males with bladder-origin urothelial cancer. Of prior chemotherapy regimens, patients had received between 0 and 3. At 6 weeks and at 3 weeks (second dose) after treatment start, blood was analyzed.

Assay: immunoSEQ multiplex PCR; the TCRdb copy retains only in-frame clones and omits some. This table has tens of thousands of clones, around 72% appearing once. The time point was: pretreatment peripheral blood. Germline V gives CDR1 MNHEY, CDR2 SVGAGI. Trimming stripped 2 bases from V and 1 base from J, with 8 bases between. CDR3 size: 14 residues. The clonotype was recovered from a man aged 65 to 85 with urothelial cancer. The sample was PBMCs, taken around atezolizumab (anti-PD-L1) treatment. The genes are TRBV6-5 and TRBJ1-2; unclear D gene. CDR3 in DNA: TGTGCCAGCAGTTACAGCTTCTTTAACTATGGCTACACCTTC. It encodes CASSYSFFNYGYTF.